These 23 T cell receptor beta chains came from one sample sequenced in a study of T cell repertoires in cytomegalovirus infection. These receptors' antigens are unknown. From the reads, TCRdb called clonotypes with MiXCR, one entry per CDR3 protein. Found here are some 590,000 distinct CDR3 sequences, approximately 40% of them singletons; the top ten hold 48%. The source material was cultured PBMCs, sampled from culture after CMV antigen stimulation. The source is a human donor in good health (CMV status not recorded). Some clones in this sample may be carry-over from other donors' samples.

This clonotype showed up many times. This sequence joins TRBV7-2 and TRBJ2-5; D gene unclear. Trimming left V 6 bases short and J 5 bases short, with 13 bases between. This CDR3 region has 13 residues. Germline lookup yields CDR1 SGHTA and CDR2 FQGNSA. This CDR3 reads CASRHISRETQYF. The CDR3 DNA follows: TGTGCCAGCAGACACATTAGCCGGGAGACCCAGTACTTC.

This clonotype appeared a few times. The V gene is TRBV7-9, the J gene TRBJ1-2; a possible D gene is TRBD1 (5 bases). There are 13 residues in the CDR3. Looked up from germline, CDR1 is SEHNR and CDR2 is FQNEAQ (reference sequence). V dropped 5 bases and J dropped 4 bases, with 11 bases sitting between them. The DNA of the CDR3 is TGTGCCAGCAGCCGGGGACGGATCTATGGCTACACCTTC. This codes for CASSRGRIYGYTF. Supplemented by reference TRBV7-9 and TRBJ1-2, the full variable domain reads DTGVSQNPRHKITKRGQNVTFRCDPISEHNRLYWYRQTLGQGPEFLTYFQNEAQLEKSRLLSDRFSAERPKGSFSTLEIQRTEQGDSAMYLCASSRGRIYGYTFGSGTRLTVV.

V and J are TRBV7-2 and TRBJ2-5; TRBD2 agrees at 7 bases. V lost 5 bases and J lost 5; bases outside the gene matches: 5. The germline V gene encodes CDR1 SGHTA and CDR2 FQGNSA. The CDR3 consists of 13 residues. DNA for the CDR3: TGTGCCAGCAGCACCAGCGGGGCGGAGACCCAGTACTTC. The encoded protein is CASSTSGAETQYF.

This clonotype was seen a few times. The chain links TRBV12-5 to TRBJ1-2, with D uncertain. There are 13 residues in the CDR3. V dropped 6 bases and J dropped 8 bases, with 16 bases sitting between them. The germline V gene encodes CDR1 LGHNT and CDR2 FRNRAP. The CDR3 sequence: CASGLRGIEGYTF. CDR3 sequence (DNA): TGTGCTAGTGGACTTAGAGGGATTGAAGGCTACACCTTC.

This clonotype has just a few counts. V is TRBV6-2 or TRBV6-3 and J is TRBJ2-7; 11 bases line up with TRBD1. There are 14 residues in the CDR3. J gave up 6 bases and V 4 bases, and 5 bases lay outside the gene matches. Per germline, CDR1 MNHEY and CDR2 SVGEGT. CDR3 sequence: CASSLDRGLVEQYF. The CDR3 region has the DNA TGTGCCAGCAGTTTGGACAGGGGGCTCGTCGAGCAGTACTTC.

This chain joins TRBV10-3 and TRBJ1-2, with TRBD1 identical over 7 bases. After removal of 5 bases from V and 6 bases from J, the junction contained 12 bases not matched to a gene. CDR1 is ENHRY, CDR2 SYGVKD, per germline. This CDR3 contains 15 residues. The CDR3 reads CAISTQGPEVNGYTF. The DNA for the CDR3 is TGTGCCATCAGTACACAGGGGCCGGAAGTCAATGGCTACACCTTC.

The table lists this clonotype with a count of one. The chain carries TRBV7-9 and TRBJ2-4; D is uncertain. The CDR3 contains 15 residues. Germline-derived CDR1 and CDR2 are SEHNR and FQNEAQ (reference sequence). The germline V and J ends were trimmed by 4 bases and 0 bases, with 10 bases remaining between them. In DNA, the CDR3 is TGTGCCAGCAGCTCCTTCGATGTAGCCAAAAACATTCAGTACTTC. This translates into CASSSFDVAKNIQYF.

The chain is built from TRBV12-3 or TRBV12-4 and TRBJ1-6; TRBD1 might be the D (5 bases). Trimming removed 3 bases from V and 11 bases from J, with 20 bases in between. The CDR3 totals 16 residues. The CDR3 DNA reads TGTGCCAGCAGTTTGGGTCGAGACAGCGGGAGGGCACCCCTCCACTTT. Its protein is CASSLGRDSGRAPLHF.

CDR3 DNA: TGTGCCACGACAGCCCCCTCGGGGGCCAACGTCCTGACTTTC. It specifies CATTAPSGANVLTF. The chain links TRBV6-1 to TRBJ2-6, with a weak D call TRBD1 (5 bases). The CDR3 runs to 14 residues. Germline CDR1 reads MNHNS; CDR2 reads SASEGT. V lost 10 bases, J lost 4 bases, and 14 bases lay in between.

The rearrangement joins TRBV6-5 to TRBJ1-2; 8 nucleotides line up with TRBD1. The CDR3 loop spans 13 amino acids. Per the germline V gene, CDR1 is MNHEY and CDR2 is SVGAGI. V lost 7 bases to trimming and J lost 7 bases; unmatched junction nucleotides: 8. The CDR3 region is CASNRDRGGGYTF. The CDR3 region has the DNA TGTGCCAGCAATCGAGACAGGGGTGGTGGCTACACCTTC.

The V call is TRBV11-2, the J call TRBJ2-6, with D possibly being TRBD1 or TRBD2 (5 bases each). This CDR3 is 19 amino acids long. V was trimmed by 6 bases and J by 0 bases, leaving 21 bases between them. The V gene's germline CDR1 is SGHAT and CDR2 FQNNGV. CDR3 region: CASRTFGGTESSGANVLTF. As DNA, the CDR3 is TGTGCCAGCAGGACGTTCGGTGGGACGGAGAGCTCTGGGGCCAACGTCCTGACTTTC.

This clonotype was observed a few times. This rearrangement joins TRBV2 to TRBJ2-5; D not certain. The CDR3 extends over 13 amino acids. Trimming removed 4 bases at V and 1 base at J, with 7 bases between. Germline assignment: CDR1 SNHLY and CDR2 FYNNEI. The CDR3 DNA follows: TGTGCCAGCAGTGCCCGGACCCAAGAGACCCAGTACTTC. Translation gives CASSARTQETQYF.

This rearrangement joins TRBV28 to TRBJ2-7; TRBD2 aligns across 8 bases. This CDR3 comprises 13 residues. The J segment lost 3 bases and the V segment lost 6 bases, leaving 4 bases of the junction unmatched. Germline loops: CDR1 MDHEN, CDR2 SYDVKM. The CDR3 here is CASRGSGDYEQYF. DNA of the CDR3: TGTGCCAGCAGGGGTAGCGGGGACTACGAGCAGTACTTC. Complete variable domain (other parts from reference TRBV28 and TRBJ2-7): DVKVTQSSRYLVKRTGEKVFLECVQDMDHENMFWYRQDPGLGLRLIYFSYDVKMKEKGDIPEGYSVSREKKERFSLILESASTNQTSMYLCASRGSGDYEQYFGPGTRLTVT.

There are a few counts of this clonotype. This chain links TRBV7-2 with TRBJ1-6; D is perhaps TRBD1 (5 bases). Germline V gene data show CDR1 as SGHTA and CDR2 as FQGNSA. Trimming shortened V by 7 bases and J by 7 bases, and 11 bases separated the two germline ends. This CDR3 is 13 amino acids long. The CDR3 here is CASTGVRNSPLHF. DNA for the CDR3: TGTGCCAGCACGGGGGTACGGAATTCACCCCTCCACTTT.

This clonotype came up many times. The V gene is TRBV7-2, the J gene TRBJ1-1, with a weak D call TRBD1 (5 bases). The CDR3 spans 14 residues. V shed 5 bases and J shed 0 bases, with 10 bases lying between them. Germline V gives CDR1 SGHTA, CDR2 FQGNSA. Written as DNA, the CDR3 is TGTGCCAGCAGCGCAGACAGATTGAACACTGAAGCTTTCTTT. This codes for CASSADRLNTEAFF.

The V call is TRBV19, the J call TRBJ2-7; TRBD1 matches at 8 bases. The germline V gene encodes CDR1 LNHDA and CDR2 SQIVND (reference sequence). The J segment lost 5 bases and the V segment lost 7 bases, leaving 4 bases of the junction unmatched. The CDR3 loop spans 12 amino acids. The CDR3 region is CASMDRVNEQYF. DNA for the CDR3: TGTGCCAGTATGGACAGGGTAAACGAGCAGTACTTC.

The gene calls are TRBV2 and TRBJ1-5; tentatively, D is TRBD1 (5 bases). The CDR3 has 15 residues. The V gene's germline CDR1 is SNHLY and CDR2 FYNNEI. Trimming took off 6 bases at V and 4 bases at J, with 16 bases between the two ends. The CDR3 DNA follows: TGTGCCAGCAGCCCCGGGGCCACTACTAATCAGCCCCAGCATTTT. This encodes CASSPGATTNQPQHF.

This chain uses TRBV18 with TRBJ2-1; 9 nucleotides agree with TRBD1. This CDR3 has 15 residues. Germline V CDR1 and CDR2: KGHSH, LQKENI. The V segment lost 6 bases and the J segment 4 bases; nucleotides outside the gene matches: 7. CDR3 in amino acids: CASSTAGQGYNEQFF. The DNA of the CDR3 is TGTGCCAGCTCTACAGCGGGACAGGGATACAATGAGCAGTTCTTC.

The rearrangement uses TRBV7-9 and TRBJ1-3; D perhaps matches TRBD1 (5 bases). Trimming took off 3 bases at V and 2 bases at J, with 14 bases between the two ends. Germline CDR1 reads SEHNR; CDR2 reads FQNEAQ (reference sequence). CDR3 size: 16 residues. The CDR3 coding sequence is TGTGCCAGCAGCTTTCCTCGGGACTTTCCTGGAAACACCATATATTTT. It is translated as CASSFPRDFPGNTIYF. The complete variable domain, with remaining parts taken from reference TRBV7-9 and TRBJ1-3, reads DTGVSQNPRHKITKRGQNVTFRCDPISEHNRLYWYRQTLGQGPEFLTYFQNEAQLEKSRLLSDRFSAERPKGSFSTLEIQRTEQGDSAMYLCASSFPRDFPGNTIYFGEGSWLTVV.

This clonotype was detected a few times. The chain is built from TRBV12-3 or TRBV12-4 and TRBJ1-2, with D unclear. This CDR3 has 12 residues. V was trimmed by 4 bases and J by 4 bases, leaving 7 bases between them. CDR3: CASSSLAYGYTF. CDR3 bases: TGTGCCAGCAGTTCCTTAGCCTATGGCTACACCTTC.

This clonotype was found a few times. CDR3 DNA: TGTGCCAGCAGTTTGGACAGGGCGAATTCACCCCTCCACTTT. It encodes CASSLDRANSPLHF. The chain uses TRBV27 and TRBJ1-6; 8 bases map to TRBD1. Trimming cost V 3 bases and J 7 bases; bases outside gene matches: 2. There are 14 residues in the CDR3. The germline CDR1 and CDR2 sequences are MNHEY and SMNVEV (reference sequence).

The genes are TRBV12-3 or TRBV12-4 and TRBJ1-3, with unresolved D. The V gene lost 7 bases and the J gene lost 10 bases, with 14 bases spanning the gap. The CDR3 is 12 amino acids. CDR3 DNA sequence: TGTGCCAGCACCGTTTTGCCGGGGACCATATATTTT. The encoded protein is CASTVLPGTIYF.

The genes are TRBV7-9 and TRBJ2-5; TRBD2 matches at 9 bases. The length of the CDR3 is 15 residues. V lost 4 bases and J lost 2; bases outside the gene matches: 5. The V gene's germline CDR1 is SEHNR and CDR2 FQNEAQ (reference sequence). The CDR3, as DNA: TGTGCCAGCAGCTACCTAGCGGGGCGGCAAGAGACCCAGTACTTC. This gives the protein CASSYLAGRQETQYF. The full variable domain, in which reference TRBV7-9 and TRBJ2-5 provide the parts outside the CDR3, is DTGVSQNPRHKITKRGQNVTFRCDPISEHNRLYWYRQTLGQGPEFLTYFQNEAQLEKSRLLSDRFSAERPKGSFSTLEIQRTEQGDSAMYLCASSYLAGRQETQYFGPGTRLLVL.